The clone carrying this T cell receptor beta chain showed up just a few times. This sample is drawn from a study of shared clonotypes between healthy human individuals. Study overall: CD4 naive and memory got three plates each, CD8 naive two, CD8 memory one.

Looked up from germline, CDR1 is SGHRS and CDR2 is YFSETQ. Trimming took 4 bases from V and 0 from J, leaving 3 bases between them. CDR3 length: 12 amino acids. TCRdb keeps only in-frame clones here, not all; method: immunoSEQ multiplex PCR. The table has over 850,000 clones, about four fifths seen once. J is TRBJ2-3 and V is TRBV5-1; D gene ambiguous. The origin of this receptor is a man aged 18 to 30 in good health. Some clones in this sample may be carry-over from other donors' samples. The source material was memory CD4+ T cells from PBMCs. Subset described: CD45RA-negative fraction. The CDR3 nucleotides are TGCGCCAGCAGCATAAGCACAGATACGCAGTATTTT. Amino acids: CASSISTDTQYF.